This T cell receptor beta chain came from a study of T cells in Graves' hyperthyroidism and ophthalmopathy. Regions amplified from RNA transcripts were the TCR beta CDR3 regions. HTBI primers were used for first-round RT-PCR of the TCR CDR3. A single record per CDR3 protein comes from TCRdb applying MiXCR to the multiplex PCR reads. The sample includes approximately 420,000 distinct CDR3 sequences, 15% of them seen just once. Each diagnosis was grounded in clinical symptoms, serum thyroxine and TRAb, thyroid ultrasound, and orbital computed tomography. The specimen sequenced was blood. The clonotype originates from a woman aged 25 to 45 with Graves' hyperthyroidism.

The CDR3 sequence is CASSEETGDSVDTQYF. The CDR3 DNA is TGTGCCAGCAGTGAAGAGACAGGGGACTCGGTGGATACGCAGTATTTT. The V gene is TRBV6-4, the J gene TRBJ2-3, with 8 bases that match TRBD1. Germline V gene lookup returns CDR1 MRHNA and CDR2 SNTAGT. Trimming took 3 bases from V and 6 from J; bases not matched to a gene: 11. The CDR3 has 16 residues.